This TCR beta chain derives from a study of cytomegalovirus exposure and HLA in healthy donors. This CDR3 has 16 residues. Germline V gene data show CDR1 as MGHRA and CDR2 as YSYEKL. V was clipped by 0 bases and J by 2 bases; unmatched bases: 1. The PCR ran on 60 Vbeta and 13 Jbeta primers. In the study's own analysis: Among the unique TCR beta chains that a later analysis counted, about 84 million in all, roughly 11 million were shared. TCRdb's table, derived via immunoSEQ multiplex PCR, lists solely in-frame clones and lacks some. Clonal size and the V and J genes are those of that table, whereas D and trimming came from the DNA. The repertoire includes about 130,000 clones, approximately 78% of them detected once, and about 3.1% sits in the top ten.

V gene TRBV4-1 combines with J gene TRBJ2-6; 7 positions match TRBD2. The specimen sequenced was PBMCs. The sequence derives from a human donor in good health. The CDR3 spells CASSQESGTGANVLTF. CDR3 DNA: TGCGCCAGCAGCCAAGAAAGCGGGACTGGGGCCAACGTCCTGACTTTC.